These 21 T cell receptor beta chains were sequenced from one sample in a study of blood T cell repertoires in COVID-19. The protocol was immunoSEQ multiplex PCR, while the TCRdb copy is restricted to in-frame clones and leaves out a portion. The sample lists approximately 170,000 clones; around 80% were seen once. The source material was peripheral blood. The receptors were sampled from a woman aged 80 or older with acute or convalescent COVID-19.

CDR3 region: CASSSGQGAKNIQYF. CDR3 nucleotides: TGTGCCAGCAGTTCCGGACAGGGTGCCAAAAACATTCAGTACTTC. The V call is TRBV28, the J call TRBJ2-4, with 8 bases lining up with TRBD1. V dropped 4 bases and J dropped 1; count of bases not matched to a gene: 3. The CDR3 contains 15 residues. The germline gives CDR1 MDHEN, CDR2 SYDVKM.

DNA for the CDR3: TGTGCCAGCAGCGTAGAATTGACAGTAAAGAACACTGAAGCTTTCTTT. Its translation: CASSVELTVKNTEAFF. This chain connects TRBV9 to TRBJ1-1; tentative D call: TRBD1 (5 bases). The CDR3 covers 16 residues. Germline CDR1 is SGDLS and CDR2 is YYNGEE. V gave up 0 bases and J gave up 1 base, with 13 bases separating them.

The CDR3 protein is CASDPRGNSGNTIYF. The CDR3 nucleotides are TGTGCCAGCGACCCCAGGGGGAATTCTGGAAACACCATATATTTT. The chain carries TRBV5-8 and TRBJ1-3, with 7 nucleotides matching TRBD1. CDR3 length: 15 amino acids. Germline-derived CDR1 and CDR2 are SGHTS and YDEGEE. V dropped 7 bases and J dropped 1; count of bases not matched to a gene: 8.

The chain couples TRBV7-6 to TRBJ2-5, with D uncertain. V lost 1 base and J 5 bases, leaving 5 bases between the germline ends. Per germline, CDR1 SGHVS and CDR2 FNYEAQ. The CDR3 consists of 12 residues. CDR3 DNA: TGTGCCAGCAGCTTAGGTCGGGAGACCCAGTACTTC. It yields the protein CASSLGRETQYF.

DNA of the CDR3: TGTGCCAGCAGTGAAAGAGGGACAACCAAGTCCCCAATGGAGTACTTC. Translating gives CASSERGTTKSPMEYF. The chain is built from TRBV6-1 and TRBJ2-7, with D possibly TRBD1 on 6 matching bases. The CDR3 length is 16 residues. The V gene lost 2 bases and the J gene lost 11 bases, with 25 bases spanning the gap. Germline V lookup: CDR1 MNHNS, CDR2 SASEGT.

This chain connects TRBV12-3 or TRBV12-4 to TRBJ1-2; D possibly corresponds to TRBD1 (6 bases). The germline V and J ends were trimmed by 6 bases and 7 bases, with 9 bases remaining between them. The CDR3 is made up of 11 amino acids. The CDR3 DNA is TGTGCCAGCAGCACAGGGTTTGGCTACACCTTC. Residues: CASSTGFGYTF.

The gene calls are TRBV12-5 and TRBJ2-3; 10 bases are a match to TRBD2. This CDR3 is 14 amino acids long. The V and J ends lost 3 bases and 4 bases, in that order; junction bases with no gene match: 1. CDR1 and CDR2 (germline): LGHNT, FRNRAP. The CDR3 DNA reads TGTGCTAGTGGTTTAGCGGGAGGGCCAGATACGCAGTATTTT. It is translated as CASGLAGGPDTQYF.

This chain links TRBV27 with TRBJ1-6, with D unclear. V lost 3 bases and J 7 bases, leaving 10 bases between the germline ends. CDR1 is MNHEY and CDR2 is SMNVEV in the germline V gene (reference sequence). CDR3 length: 14 amino acids. In nucleotides, the CDR3 is TGTGCCAGCAGTTTCTCCGGGAGAAATTCACCCCTCCACTTT. Amino acids: CASSFSGRNSPLHF.

The chain joins TRBV28 to TRBJ2-2; D unclear. V was pared by 6 bases and J by 6 bases, with 8 bases between. CDR3 length equals 12 residues. The germline V gene encodes CDR1 MDHEN and CDR2 SYDVKM. The CDR3 nucleotides read TGTGCCAGCAGGCCCAGTCCCGGGGAGCTGTTTTTT. Protein sequence: CASRPSPGELFF.

The chain uses TRBV13 and TRBJ2-1, with D uncertain. The CDR3 spans 14 residues. V was shortened by 6 bases and J by 5 bases, with 14 bases between the two germline ends. CDR1 is PRHDT, CDR2 FYEKMQ, per germline (reference sequence). CDR3 residues: CASSSWSSDNEQFF. CDR3 sequence (DNA): TGTGCCAGCAGTTCTTGGTCAAGCGACAATGAGCAGTTCTTC.

V and J are TRBV5-6 and TRBJ1-2; TRBD1 is a possible D gene (6 bases). From germline, CDR1 is SGHDT and CDR2 YYEEEE. The CDR3 totals 15 residues. The ends were cut back, 9 bases at V and 8 bases at J, with 26 bases in the middle. For the CDR3, the DNA is TGTGCCACCGAACGGTTTGACGGCCCCCAGGGGGGCTACACCTTC. Its translation: CATERFDGPQGGYTF.

The V gene is TRBV28, the J gene TRBJ1-1; D remains ambiguous. In germline, CDR1 is MDHEN, CDR2 SYDVKM. This CDR3 has 15 amino acids. The germline V and J ends were trimmed by 3 bases and 5 bases, with 16 bases remaining between them. DNA for the CDR3: TGTGCCAGCAGTTTTTCGGGATTTAAAGTGACTGAAGCTTTCTTT. Its translation is CASSFSGFKVTEAFF.

The count of this clone is one. The chain recombines TRBV19 with TRBJ2-5, with D tentatively TRBD1 (5 bases). The CDR3 has 13 residues. Germline CDR1 reads LNHDA; CDR2 reads SQIVND (reference sequence). V was trimmed by 4 bases and J by 2 bases, leaving 8 bases between them. In DNA, the CDR3 is TGTGCCAGTAGTACTAACAGGCAAGAGACCCAGTACTTC. The encoded protein is CASSTNRQETQYF.

The V and J genes are TRBV2 and TRBJ2-1, with TRBD1 identical over 9 bases. V was clipped by 7 bases and J by 8 bases; unmatched bases: 9. CDR1 is SNHLY and CDR2 is FYNNEI in the germline V gene. CDR3 size: 14 residues. The CDR3 DNA is TGTGCCAGCAACTTGGACAGGGGACAGGATGAGCAGTTCTTC. Translating gives CASNLDRGQDEQFF. The complete variable domain, with remaining parts taken from reference TRBV2 and TRBJ2-1, reads EPEVTQTPSHQVTQMGQEVILRCVPISNHLYFYWYRQILGQKVEFLVSFYNNEISEKSEIFDDQFSVERPDGSNFTLKIRSTKLEDSAMYFCASNLDRGQDEQFFGPGTRLTVL.

The chain uses TRBV21-1 and TRBJ1-1; the table's D call, TRBD1, was not checked against the DNA. TRBV21-1 is noted as a pseudogene. This CDR3 spans 20 amino acids. For the CDR3, the DNA is TGTGCCAGCAGCAAGTCTAGTATCCGGGACAGGGGGCCTTCGAACACTGAAGCTTTCTTT. This encodes CASSKSSIRDRGPSNTEAFF.

The sample holds a few counts of this clone. The CDR3 loop is CASSLTGAPNTGELFF. The CDR3 region has the DNA TGTGCCAGTAGCCTAACAGGGGCCCCGAACACCGGGGAGCTGTTTTTT. The chain joins TRBV19 to TRBJ2-2; 7 bases are a match to TRBD1. Germline loops: CDR1 LNHDA, CDR2 SQIVND (reference sequence). The ends lost 6 bases at V and 0 bases at J; junction bases unmatched: 7. The CDR3 spans 16 residues.

This rearrangement joins TRBV4-2 to TRBJ1-1, with a possible D match to TRBD1 (5 bases). Germline V lookup: CDR1 LGHNA, CDR2 YNFKEQ. With 0 bases removed from V and 0 bases from J, the gap between germline ends came to 20 bases. The CDR3 is 19 amino acids. The CDR3 DNA sequence: TGTGCCAGCAGCCAAGATCAGGGTATACGGCGGCTCATGAACACTGAAGCTTTCTTT. Translating gives CASSQDQGIRRLMNTEAFF.

This clone has only one observation. The V call is TRBV30, the J call TRBJ1-5; D is uncertain. The CDR3 has 13 residues. The V and J ends lost 0 bases and 4 bases respectively, with 7 bases between them. Germline CDR1 is GTSNPN and CDR2 is SVGIG (reference sequence). The CDR3 protein is CAWSVSANQPQHF. The CDR3 DNA sequence: TGTGCCTGGAGTGTAAGCGCTAATCAGCCCCAGCATTTT.

The V and J genes are TRBV29-1 and TRBJ1-1; D is possibly TRBD1 (5 bases). The length of the CDR3 is 14 residues. V lost 7 bases, J lost 4 bases, and 19 bases lay in between. Germline CDR1 and CDR2: SQVTM and ANQGSEA. The CDR3 sequence is CSARGAERSTEAFF. CDR3 DNA: TGCAGCGCCCGTGGGGCAGAAAGGAGCACTGAAGCTTTCTTT.

This clone appeared a single time. In nucleotides, the CDR3 is TGTGCCAGCAGCTTAGAGGGAGGGGGTACGCAGTATTTT. Its protein is CASSLEGGGTQYF. V gene TRBV7-2 combines with J gene TRBJ2-3, with D maybe TRBD2 (7 bases). Germline CDR1 is SGHTA and CDR2 is FQGNSA. Trimming took 1 base from V and 8 from J, leaving 10 bases between them. The CDR3 consists of 13 residues.

This clone has more than one count but fewer than ten. The chain joins TRBV23-1 to TRBJ1-1; a weak D match, TRBD1 (5 bases). TRBV23-1 is treated as an ORF (open reading frame) with a function not yet certain. V was cut by 7 bases and J by 0 bases, with 27 bases left in between. CDR3 length equals 19 residues. CDR3 bases: TGCGCCAGCACTGAGAGGTCAGGGCCCTTAGTCTGGATGAACACTGAAGCTTTCTTT. Its translation: CASTERSGPLVWMNTEAFF.